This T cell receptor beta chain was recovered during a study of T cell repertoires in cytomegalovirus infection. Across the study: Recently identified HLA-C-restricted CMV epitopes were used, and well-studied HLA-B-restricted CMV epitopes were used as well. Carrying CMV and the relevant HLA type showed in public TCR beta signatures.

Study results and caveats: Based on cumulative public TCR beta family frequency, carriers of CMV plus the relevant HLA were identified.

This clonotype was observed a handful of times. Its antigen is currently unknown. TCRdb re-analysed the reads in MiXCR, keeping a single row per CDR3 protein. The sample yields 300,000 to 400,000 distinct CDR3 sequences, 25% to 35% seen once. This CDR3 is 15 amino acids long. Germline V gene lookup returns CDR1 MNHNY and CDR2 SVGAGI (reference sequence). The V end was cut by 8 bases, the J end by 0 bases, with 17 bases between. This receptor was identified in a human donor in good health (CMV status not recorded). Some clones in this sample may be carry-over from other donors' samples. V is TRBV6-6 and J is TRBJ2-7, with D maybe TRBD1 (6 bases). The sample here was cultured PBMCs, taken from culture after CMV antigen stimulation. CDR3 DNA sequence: TGTGCCAGCCCCCCACAGGGAATAAGCTCCTACGAGCAGTACTTC. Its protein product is CASPPQGISSYEQYF.